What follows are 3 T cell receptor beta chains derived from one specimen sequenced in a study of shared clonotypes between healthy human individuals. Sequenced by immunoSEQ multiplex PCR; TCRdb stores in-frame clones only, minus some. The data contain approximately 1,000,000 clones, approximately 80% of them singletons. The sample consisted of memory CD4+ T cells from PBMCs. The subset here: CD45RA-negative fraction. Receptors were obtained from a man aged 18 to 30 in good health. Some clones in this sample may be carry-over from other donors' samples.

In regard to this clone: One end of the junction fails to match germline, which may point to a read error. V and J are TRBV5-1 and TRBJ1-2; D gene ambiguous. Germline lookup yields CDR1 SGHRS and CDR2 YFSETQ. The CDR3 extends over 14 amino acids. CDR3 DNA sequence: TGCGCCAGCAGCTTGTTCCAGGAGACAATCCCCCGTCACTTC. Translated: CASSLFQETIPRHF.

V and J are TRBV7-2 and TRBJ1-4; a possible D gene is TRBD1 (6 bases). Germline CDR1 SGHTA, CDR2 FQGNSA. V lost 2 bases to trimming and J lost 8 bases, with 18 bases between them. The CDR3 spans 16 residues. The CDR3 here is CASSLNQGGEGEKLFF. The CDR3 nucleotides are TGTGCCAGCAGCTTAAACCAAGGGGGAGAGGGGGAAAAACTGTTTTTT.

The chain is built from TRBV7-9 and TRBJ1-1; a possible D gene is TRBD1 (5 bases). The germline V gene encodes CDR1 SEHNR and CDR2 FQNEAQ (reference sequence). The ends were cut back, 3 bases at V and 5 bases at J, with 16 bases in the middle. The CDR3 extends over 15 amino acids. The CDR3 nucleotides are TGTGCCAGCAGCTTCAACCTTGGGACTATAACTGAAGCTTTCTTT. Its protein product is CASSFNLGTITEAFF. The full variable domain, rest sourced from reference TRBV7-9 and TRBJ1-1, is DTGVSQNPRHKITKRGQNVTFRCDPISEHNRLYWYRQTLGQGPEFLTYFQNEAQLEKSRLLSDRFSAERPKGSFSTLEIQRTEQGDSAMYLCASSFNLGTITEAFFGQGTRLTVV.